These T cell receptor beta chains were read from a single sample in a study of OX40 agonist ivuxolimab in advanced cancers. The data were produced by immunoSEQ multiplex PCR, yet TCRdb's version contains in-frame clones alone and is incomplete. Found here are about 97,000 clones, roughly nine tenths of them singletons; the top ten hold around 5.9%. The source was CD4+ or CD8+ T cells sorted from blood, collected in a trial of the OX40 agonist ivuxolimab. Every receptor here comes from an adult with an advanced solid tumor such as melanoma, head and neck, liver or kidney cancer. Each CDR3 is given with its conserved first and last residue. Fields, in order: V gene, D gene, J gene, clone size, CDR3 DNA, CDR3 protein. D genes are given only for firm matches. Rows may omit the clone size; those that give it use once, few, many or a size class.

>TRBV6-4|.|TRBJ1-2|once
TGTGCCAGCAGTGACTCGGGGAACTATGGCTACACCTTC
CASSDSGNYGYTF
>TRBV10-2|TRBD2|TRBJ2-1|once
TGCGCCAGCAGAAAAGGGACTAGCGGGCTCCTCTACAATGAGCAGTTCTTC
CASRKGTSGLLYNEQFF
>TRBV5-1|.|TRBJ1-1|.
TGCGCCAGCAGCTTCGGGGTACAGAACACTGAAGCTTTCTTT
CASSFGVQNTEAFF
>TRBV7-9|.|TRBJ2-3|.
TGTGCCAGCAGCTTAGCGGGATCAGATACGCAGTATTTT
CASSLAGSDTQYF
>TRBV30|.|TRBJ1-3|.
TGTGCCCGGAGCTTCAAGGGGACAGGAAACACCATATATTTT
CARSFKGTGNTIYF
>TRBV5-6|TRBD2|TRBJ2-3|.
TGTGCCAGCAGCGAGCTAGCGGGGCACAGCACAGATACGCAGTATTTT
CASSELAGHSTDTQYF
>TRBV13|.|TRBJ1-2|.
TGTGCCAGCAGCTTAGGCTCGACAGGCCTCTATGGCTACACCTTC
CASSLGSTGLYGYTF
>TRBV7-9|.|TRBJ1-1|.
TGTGCCAGCAGCGCCGGGACAAACACTGAAGCTTTCTTT
CASSAGTNTEAFF
>TRBV4-1|TRBD1|TRBJ1-1|.
TGCGCCAGCAGCGCGCGACAGGGGGCGCCCACTGAAGCTTTCTTT
CASSARQGAPTEAFF
>TRBV9|.|TRBJ2-1|.
TGTGCCAGCAGCCCCCGACAGTACAATGAGCAGTTCTTC
CASSPRQYNEQFF
>TRBV5-1|TRBD2|TRBJ2-7|.
TGCGCCAGCAGCTCCGGGGCTAGCGGTTTCTACGAGCAGTACTTC
CASSSGASGFYEQYF
>TRBV2|TRBD1|TRBJ2-7|.
TGTGCCAGCAGACTCCAAGACAGGGGAGTCTCCTACGAGCAGTACTTC
CASRLQDRGVSYEQYF
>TRBV7-9|TRBD2|TRBJ2-1|.
TGTGCCAGCAGACTCGGTGGGAGGGGCAACAATGAGCAGTTCTTC
CASRLGGRGNNEQFF
>TRBV30|.|TRBJ2-7|once
TGTGCCTGGACCTTAGACAGAAACGAGCAGTACTTC
CAWTLDRNEQYF
>TRBV9|.|TRBJ1-1|few
TGTGCCAGCAGCCTTCGCACAGAAAACACTGAAGCTTTCTTT
CASSLRTENTEAFF
>TRBV19|TRBD1|TRBJ1-2|once
TGTGCCAGTAGACCCTTTCCGGGACAGGGGAGCGGAGGCTACACCTTC
CASRPFPGQGSGGYTF
>TRBV7-8|TRBD1|TRBJ2-1|.
TGTGCCAGCAGCCGCGACAGCGGACAGGGTCGCGCTGAGCAGTTCTTC
CASSRDSGQGRAEQFF
>TRBV9|.|TRBJ2-7|.
TGTGCCAGCAGCGTACAGGACCTTGAGAACGAGCAGTACTTC
CASSVQDLENEQYF
>TRBV5-1|.|TRBJ2-3|.
TGCGCCAGCAGCTTGGGGGGGATCTCTAGCACAGATACGCAGTATTTT
CASSLGGISSTDTQYF
>TRBV25-1|.|TRBJ2-3|.
TGTGCCAGCAGTGAATATCGGCCCACAGATACGCAGTATTTT
CASSEYRPTDTQYF
>TRBV6-5|TRBD1|TRBJ1-2|few
TGTGCCAGCAGAAGAGGGACAGGGCTTAACTATGGCTACACCTTC
CASRRGTGLNYGYTF
>TRBV5-4|.|TRBJ1-1|.
TGTGCCAGCAGCTTAGCAGAGTCGAACACTGAAGCTTTCTTT
CASSLAESNTEAFF
>TRBV29-1|.|TRBJ2-1|.
TGCAGCGTCAAACCCACCGGGACCCCGCATGAGCAGTTCTTC
CSVKPTGTPHEQFF
>TRBV23-1|.|TRBJ2-7|.
TGCGCCGGGCGCCAGGGCCTGGAGCAGTACTTC
CAGRQGLEQYF
>TRBV30|.|TRBJ2-1|.
TGTGCCTGGAGTGGGGGGACCTACAATGAGCAGTTCTTC
CAWSGGTYNEQFF
>TRBV6-5|.|TRBJ1-1|.
TGTGCCAGCAGTTACTCGAAGGCTTTCTTT
CASSYSKAFF
>TRBV10-3|TRBD1|TRBJ2-7|.
TGTGCCATCAGTGAGAGGGGACAGGGCTACGAGCAGTACTTC
CAISERGQGYEQYF